The next 16 T cell receptor beta chains were all read from a single sample in a study of cytomegalovirus exposure and HLA in healthy donors. The study ran its PCR with 60 Vbeta and 13 Jbeta primers. Profiled with immunoSEQ multiplex PCR; TCRdb holds only in-frame clones, not every one. The sample holds fewer than 90,000 clones, roughly three quarters seen once. Specimen: PBMCs. All receptors derive from a man between 25 and 39 years old in good health and CMV-seronegative.

The V and J genes are TRBV27 and TRBJ1-6; 7 bases map to TRBD1. From germline, CDR1 is MNHEY and CDR2 SMNVEV (reference sequence). The V and J ends lost 5 bases and 9 bases, in that order; junction bases with no gene match: 4. This CDR3 comprises 13 residues. CDR3: CASSRQGGSPLHF. The CDR3 DNA sequence: TGTGCCAGCAGTAGACAGGGAGGTTCACCCCTCCACTTT.

The rearrangement uses TRBV6-1 and TRBJ1-4, with 7 bases aligning to TRBD1. The germline CDR1 and CDR2 sequences are MNHNS and SASEGT. With V trimmed by 4 bases and J by 7 bases, 3 bases remained unmatched. The CDR3 extends over 13 amino acids. The CDR3 region has the DNA TGTGCCAGCAGTGTTCAGGGGGGTGAAAAACTGTTTTTT. Translation gives CASSVQGGEKLFF.

The chain uses TRBV7-2 and TRBJ1-1, with 7 bases identical to TRBD1. With V trimmed by 8 bases and J by 5 bases, 11 bases remained unmatched. Germline CDR1 and CDR2: SGHTA and FQGNSA. This CDR3 has 14 amino acids. This CDR3 reads CASGSRTGGTEAFF. The CDR3 coding sequence is TGTGCCAGCGGCTCTCGGACAGGTGGAACTGAAGCTTTCTTT. Supplemented by reference TRBV7-2 and TRBJ1-1, the full variable domain reads GAGVSQSPSNKVTEKGKDVELRCDPISGHTALYWYRQSLGQGLEFLIYFQGNSAPDKSGLPSDRFSAERTGGSVSTLTIQRTQQEDSAVYLCASGSRTGGTEAFFGQGTRLTVV.

The chain is built from TRBV28 and TRBJ1-1; TRBD1 might be the D (6 bases). Deletions cut 4 bases from V and 4 bases from J, with 13 bases between. Germline-derived CDR1 and CDR2 are MDHEN and SYDVKM. The CDR3 contains 14 residues. For the CDR3, the DNA is TGTGCCAGCAGTTCAAACACAGGGTTCACTGAAGCTTTCTTT. This translates into CASSSNTGFTEAFF.

The genes are TRBV7-2 and TRBJ2-7; D remains ambiguous. CDR1 SGHTA and CDR2 FQGNSA come from the germline V gene. The CDR3 has 13 amino acids. Trimming shortened V by 2 bases and J by 6 bases, and 11 bases separated the two germline ends. The CDR3 nucleotides read TGTGCCAGCAGCTTAATGTCTTGGGCCGAGCAGTACTTC. Amino acid sequence: CASSLMSWAEQYF.

The J gene is TRBJ2-5, the V gene TRBV19, with TRBD1 as a possible D gene (7 bases). V was clipped by 6 bases and J by 4 bases, with 9 bases between them. This CDR3 spans 12 amino acids. Germline V lookup: CDR1 LNHDA, CDR2 SQIVND (reference sequence). The CDR3 sequence: CASSRGVETQYF. In DNA, the CDR3 is TGTGCCAGTAGCAGGGGGGTAGAGACCCAGTACTTC.

A note on this clone: The same CDR3 also results from other DNA sequences found in this sample. The chain has TRBV7-2 and TRBJ1-5, with a weak D call TRBD1 (6 bases). Deletions cut 1 base from V and 5 bases from J, with 6 bases between. This CDR3 is built from 13 residues. CDR1 SGHTA and CDR2 FQGNSA come from the germline V gene. The CDR3 sequence is CASSLEGDQPQHF. CDR3 sequence (DNA): TGTGCCAGCAGCTTAGAGGGGGATCAGCCCCAGCATTTT.

The J gene is TRBJ2-1, the V gene TRBV27, with a weak D call TRBD2 (6 bases). V was pared by 1 base and J by 6 bases, with 10 bases between. This CDR3 comprises 14 residues. The germline V gene has CDR1 MNHEY and CDR2 SMNVEV (reference sequence). CDR3 sequence: CASSLWSGVNEQFF. In DNA, the CDR3 is TGTGCCAGCAGTTTATGGTCGGGGGTCAATGAGCAGTTCTTC.

V is TRBV6-6 and J is TRBJ2-5; D is unclear. V gave up 8 bases and J gave up 4 bases, with 14 bases separating them. This CDR3 has 13 residues. Germline V gene sequence: CDR1 MNHNY, CDR2 SVGAGI (reference sequence). The CDR3 nucleotides are TGTGCCAGCGGCAGTGTTTTCAGAGAGACCCAGTACTTC. Translated: CASGSVFRETQYF.

The rearrangement links TRBV5-4 to TRBJ2-2; D might be TRBD2 (6 bases). Germline V gene lookup returns CDR1 SGHNT and CDR2 YYREEE (reference sequence). The V gene lost 0 bases and the J gene lost 3 bases, with 15 bases spanning the gap. The CDR3 sequence is 17 residues long. Here the CDR3 reads CASSLAGRGPDTGELFF. In DNA, the CDR3 is TGTGCCAGCAGCTTGGCCGGGCGGGGCCCGGACACCGGGGAGCTGTTTTTT. Full variable domain (outside the CDR3, taken from reference TRBV5-4 and TRBJ2-2): ETGVTQSPTHLIKTRGQQVTLRCSSQSGHNTVSWYQQALGQGPQFIFQYYREEENGRGNFPPRFSGLQFPNYSSELNVNALELDDSALYLCASSLAGRGPDTGELFFGEGSRLTVL.

The gene calls are TRBV7-9 and TRBJ2-3; the match to TRBD2 covers 9 bases. The CDR3 sequence is 15 residues long. The ends lost 4 bases at V and 4 bases at J; junction bases unmatched: 6. Germline CDR1 reads SEHNR; CDR2 reads FQNEAQ (reference sequence). As DNA, the CDR3 is TGTGCCAGCAGCTGGGAGGGGACTAGCTCAGATACGCAGTATTTT. It codes for CASSWEGTSSDTQYF.

The chain recombines TRBV2 with TRBJ2-7; tentative D call: TRBD2 (5 bases). Germline loops: CDR1 SNHLY, CDR2 FYNNEI. This CDR3 is 16 amino acids long. V was pared by 3 bases and J by 0 bases, with 15 bases between. The CDR3 coding sequence is TGTGCCAGCAGTGACACTCCATACCGGGACTCCTACGAGCAGTACTTC. This translates into CASSDTPYRDSYEQYF.

The rearrangement joins TRBV5-1 to TRBJ1-6; TRBD1 matches 7 bases. Trimming cost V 5 bases and J 7 bases; bases outside gene matches: 12. The CDR3 spans 16 residues. Germline CDR1 is SGHRS and CDR2 is YFSETQ. CDR3: CASSNTGQTANSPLHF. The CDR3 DNA follows: TGCGCCAGCAGTAATACGGGACAGACAGCGAATTCACCCCTCCACTTT.

The V gene is TRBV7-2, the J gene TRBJ2-3, with TRBD2 identical over 10 bases. The V gene end was trimmed by 7 bases and the J gene end by 3 bases; junction bases not matched to a gene: 7. Germline loops: CDR1 SGHTA, CDR2 FQGNSA. The CDR3 totals 15 residues. The CDR3 bases are TGTGCCAGCACCCTAGGACTAGCGGTGACAGATACGCAGTATTTT. It yields the protein CASTLGLAVTDTQYF.

This clone was observed once. The chain has TRBV10-3 and TRBJ2-5, with TRBD2 matching 7 bases. CDR1 ENHRY and CDR2 SYGVKD come from the germline V gene. J lost 5 bases, V lost 4 bases, and 4 bases had no gene match. This CDR3 is 13 amino acids long. CDR3 region: CAISVGAGETQYF. In DNA form, the CDR3 reads TGTGCCATCAGTGTAGGAGCGGGGGAGACCCAGTACTTC.

The chain links TRBV28 to TRBJ2-7, with 13 bases identical to TRBD2. CDR3 length: 15 amino acids. V was clipped by 5 bases and J by 3 bases; unmatched bases: 4. Germline-derived CDR1 and CDR2 are MDHEN and SYDVKM. CDR3 nucleotide sequence: TGTGCCAGCAGTCTAAGACTAGCGGGAGGCTACGAGCAGTACTTC. This sequence encodes CASSLRLAGGYEQYF.